The clone carrying this TCR beta chain is a singleton in its sample. Its specificity is not known. Measured with immunoSEQ multiplex PCR; TCRdb has only the in-frame clones, and not every one. The sample lists 45,000 to 55,000 clones, around 85% occurring once. This specimen belongs to a study of a mutant IDH1 vaccine in newly diagnosed glioma. Time point indicated: week 47, end of study. The vaccine gave 300 ug of a 20-mer mutant IDH1 peptide subcutaneously per dose. Germline-derived CDR1 and CDR2 are LNHNV and YYDKDF (reference sequence). With V trimmed by 5 bases and J by 5 bases, 6 bases remained unmatched. This CDR3 is 14 amino acids long.

This TCR came from a young woman with glioma. Some clones in this sample may be carry-over from other donors' samples. The source was PBMCs, collected from a glioma patient whose treatment included an IDH1 peptide vaccine. This chain uses TRBV15 with TRBJ1-5, with TRBD1 identical over 7 bases. CDR3 nucleotides: TGTGCCACCAGCGAGGACAGGCTTTATCAGCCCCAGCATTTT. As protein: CATSEDRLYQPQHF.